This T cell receptor beta chain was profiled in a study of blood T cell repertoires in COVID-19. Study-level information: COVID-19 samples from acute and convalescent phases originated in the United States, Italy and Spain.

One Seattle source followed patients from active infection through their disease course. With 5 bases removed from V and 6 bases from J, the gap between germline ends came to 16 bases. Germline lookup yields CDR1 SEHNR and CDR2 FQNEAQ (reference sequence). The CDR3 loop spans 14 amino acids. In the study's own analysis: It was from reference gene primer amplification that nucleated cell counts were estimated. Profiling relied on immunoSEQ multiplex PCR, and the TCRdb table lists in-frame clones only, not all of them. V, J and clone size were drawn from that table, and D and trimming were deduced from the DNA. This sample has under 550,000 clones; about 90% occur once, and the top ten carry roughly 0.87%.

Sequenced sample: peripheral blood. This TCR was recovered from a man aged 18 to 30 with COVID-19, enrolled during active disease. J is TRBJ1-1 and V is TRBV7-9; no firm D call. The CDR3 nucleotides are TGTGCCAGCAGCCCGCCTCGAGGCCGTTCTGAAGCTTTCTTT. It yields the protein CASSPPRGRSEAFF.